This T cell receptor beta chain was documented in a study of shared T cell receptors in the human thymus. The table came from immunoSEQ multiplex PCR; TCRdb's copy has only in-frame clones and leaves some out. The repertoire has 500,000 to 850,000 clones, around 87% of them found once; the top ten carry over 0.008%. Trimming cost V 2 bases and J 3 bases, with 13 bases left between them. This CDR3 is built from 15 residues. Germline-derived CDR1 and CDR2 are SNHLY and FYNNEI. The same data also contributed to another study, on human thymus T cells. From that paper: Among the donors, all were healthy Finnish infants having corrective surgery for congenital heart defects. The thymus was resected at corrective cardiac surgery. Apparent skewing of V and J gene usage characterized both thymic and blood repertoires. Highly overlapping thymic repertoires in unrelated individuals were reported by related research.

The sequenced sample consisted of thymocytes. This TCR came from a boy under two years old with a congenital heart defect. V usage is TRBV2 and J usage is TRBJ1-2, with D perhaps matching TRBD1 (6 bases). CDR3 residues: CASSELEQGYYGYTF. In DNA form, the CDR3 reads TGTGCCAGCAGTGAACTGGAACAGGGCTACTATGGCTACACCTTC.